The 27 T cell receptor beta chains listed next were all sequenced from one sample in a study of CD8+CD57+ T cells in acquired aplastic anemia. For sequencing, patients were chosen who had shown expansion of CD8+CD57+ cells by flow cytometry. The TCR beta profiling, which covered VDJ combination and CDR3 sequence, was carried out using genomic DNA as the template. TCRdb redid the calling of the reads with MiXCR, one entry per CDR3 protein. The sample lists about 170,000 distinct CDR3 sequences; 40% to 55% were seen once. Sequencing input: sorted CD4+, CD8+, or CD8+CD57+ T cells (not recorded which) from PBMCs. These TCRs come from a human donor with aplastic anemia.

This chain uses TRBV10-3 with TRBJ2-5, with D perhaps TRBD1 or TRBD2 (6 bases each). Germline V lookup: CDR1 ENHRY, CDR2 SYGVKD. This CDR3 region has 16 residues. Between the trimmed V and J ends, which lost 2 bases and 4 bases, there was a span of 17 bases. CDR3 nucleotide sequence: TGTGCCATCAGTGAGGGACTACAGGGAGGATCAGAGACCCAGTACTTC. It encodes CAISEGLQGGSETQYF.

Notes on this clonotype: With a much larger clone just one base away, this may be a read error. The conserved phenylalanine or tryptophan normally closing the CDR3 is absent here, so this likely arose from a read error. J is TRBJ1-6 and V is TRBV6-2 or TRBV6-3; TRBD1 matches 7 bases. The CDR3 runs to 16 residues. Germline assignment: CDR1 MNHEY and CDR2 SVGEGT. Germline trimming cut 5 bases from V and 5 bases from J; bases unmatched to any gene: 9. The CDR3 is CASSHRTGIDNSPLHC. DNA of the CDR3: TGTGCCAGCAGTCACCGGACAGGTATTGATAATTCACCCCTCCACTGT.

The CDR3 is CASSSTVLNTEAFF. The CDR3 coding sequence is TGTGCCAGCAGCTCGACGGTATTGAACACTGAAGCTTTCTTT. The genes are TRBV7-9 and TRBJ1-1; D is ambiguous. Trimming removed 4 bases from V and 0 bases from J, with 9 bases in between. The CDR3 has 14 amino acids. Per germline, CDR1 SEHNR and CDR2 FQNEAQ (reference sequence).

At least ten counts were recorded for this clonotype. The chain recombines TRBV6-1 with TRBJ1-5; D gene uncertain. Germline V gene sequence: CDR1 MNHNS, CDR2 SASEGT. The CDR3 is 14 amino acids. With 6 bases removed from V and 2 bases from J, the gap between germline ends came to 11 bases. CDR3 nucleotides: TGTGCCAGCAGCCCGCTAGTAGGCAATCAGCCCCAGCATTTT. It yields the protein CASSPLVGNQPQHF.

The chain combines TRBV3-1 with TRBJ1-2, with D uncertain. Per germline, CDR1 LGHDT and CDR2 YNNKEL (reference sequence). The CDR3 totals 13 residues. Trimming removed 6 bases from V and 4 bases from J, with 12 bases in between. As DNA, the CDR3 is TGTGCCAGCAGTTACTCTGAGGGCTATGGCTACACCTTC. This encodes CASSYSEGYGYTF. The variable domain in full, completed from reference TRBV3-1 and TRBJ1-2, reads DTAVSQTPKYLVTQMGNDKSIKCEQNLGHDTMYWYKQDSKKFLKIMFSYNNKELIINETVPNRFSPKSPDKAHLNLHINSLELGDSAVYFCASSYSEGYGYTFGSGTRLTVV.

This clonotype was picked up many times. The chain's CDR3 is CASSVRDTAQYF. In DNA, the CDR3 is TGTGCCAGCAGCGTACGGGACACGGCGCAGTATTTT. The chain carries TRBV3-1 and TRBJ2-3, with a weak D call TRBD1 (6 bases). Trimming left V 5 bases short and J 10 bases short, with 13 bases between. The V gene's germline CDR1 is LGHDT and CDR2 YNNKEL (reference sequence). The CDR3 length is 12 residues.

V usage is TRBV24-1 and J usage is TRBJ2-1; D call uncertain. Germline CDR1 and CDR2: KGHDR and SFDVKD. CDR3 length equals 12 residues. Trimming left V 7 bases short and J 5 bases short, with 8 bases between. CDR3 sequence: CATSRLNNEQFF. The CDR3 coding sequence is TGTGCCACCAGCAGGTTGAACAATGAGCAGTTCTTC.

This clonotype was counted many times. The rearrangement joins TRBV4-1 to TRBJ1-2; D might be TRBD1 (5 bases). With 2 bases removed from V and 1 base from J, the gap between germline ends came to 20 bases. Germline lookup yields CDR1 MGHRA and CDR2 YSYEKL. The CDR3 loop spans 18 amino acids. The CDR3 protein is CASSQPTSRDVLNYGYTF. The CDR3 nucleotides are TGCGCCAGCAGCCAACCAACGTCCCGGGACGTCCTTAACTATGGCTACACCTTC.

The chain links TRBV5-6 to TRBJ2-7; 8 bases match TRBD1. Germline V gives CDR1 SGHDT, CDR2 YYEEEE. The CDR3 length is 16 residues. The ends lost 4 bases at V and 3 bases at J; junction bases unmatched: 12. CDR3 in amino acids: CASSRTRRGTGYEQYF. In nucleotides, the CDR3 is TGTGCCAGCAGCAGAACAAGGAGAGGGACAGGCTACGAGCAGTACTTC.

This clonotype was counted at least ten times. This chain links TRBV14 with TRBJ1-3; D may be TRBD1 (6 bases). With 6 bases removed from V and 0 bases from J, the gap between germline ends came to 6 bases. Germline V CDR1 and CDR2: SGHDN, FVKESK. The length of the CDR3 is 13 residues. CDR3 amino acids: CASRDSSGNTIYF. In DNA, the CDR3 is TGTGCCAGCAGGGACAGCTCTGGAAACACCATATATTTT.

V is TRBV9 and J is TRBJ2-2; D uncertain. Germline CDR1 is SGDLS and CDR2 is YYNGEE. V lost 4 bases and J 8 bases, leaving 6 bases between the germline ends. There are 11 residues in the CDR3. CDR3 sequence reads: CASSPQGELFF. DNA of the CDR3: TGTGCCAGCAGCCCTCAAGGGGAGCTGTTTTTT.

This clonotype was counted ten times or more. The CDR3 region is CASSIDSPADEQFF. CDR3 in DNA: TGTGCCAGTAGTATAGATAGTCCGGCTGATGAGCAGTTCTTC. This rearrangement joins TRBV19 to TRBJ2-1, with D unclear. V dropped 0 bases and J dropped 8 bases, with 11 bases sitting between them. The CDR3 loop spans 14 amino acids. Germline V gene lookup returns CDR1 LNHDA and CDR2 SQIVND (reference sequence).

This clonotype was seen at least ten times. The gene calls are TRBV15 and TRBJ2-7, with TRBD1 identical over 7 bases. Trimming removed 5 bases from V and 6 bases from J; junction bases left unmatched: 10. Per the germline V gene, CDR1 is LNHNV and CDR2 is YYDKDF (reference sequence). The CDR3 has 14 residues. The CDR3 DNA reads TGTGCCACCAGCGGGAGACAGGGTCGAGCCGAGCAGTACTTC. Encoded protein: CATSGRQGRAEQYF.

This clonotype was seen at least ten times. The CDR3: CASSVGGTASTGELFF. The CDR3, as DNA: TGCGCCAGCAGCGTCGGCGGGACTGCGTCCACCGGGGAGCTGTTTTTT. This chain joins TRBV5-1 and TRBJ2-2; tentatively, D is TRBD2 (6 bases). The CDR3 length is 16 residues. V gave up 4 bases and J gave up 4 bases, with 17 bases separating them. Germline V lookup: CDR1 SGHRS, CDR2 YFSETQ. Combining the CDR3 with reference TRBV5-1 and TRBJ2-2 gives the whole variable domain KAGVTQTPRYLIKTRGQQVTLSCSPISGHRSVSWYQQTPGQGLQFLFEYFSETQRNKGNFPGRFSGRQFSNSRSEMNVSTLELGDSALYLCASSVGGTASTGELFFGEGSRLTVL.

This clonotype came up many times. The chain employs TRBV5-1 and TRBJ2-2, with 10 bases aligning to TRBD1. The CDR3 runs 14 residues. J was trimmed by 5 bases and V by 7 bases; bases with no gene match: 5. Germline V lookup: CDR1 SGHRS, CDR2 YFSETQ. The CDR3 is CASRDRGVTGELFF. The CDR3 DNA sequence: TGCGCCAGCCGGGACAGGGGCGTGACCGGGGAGCTGTTTTTT.

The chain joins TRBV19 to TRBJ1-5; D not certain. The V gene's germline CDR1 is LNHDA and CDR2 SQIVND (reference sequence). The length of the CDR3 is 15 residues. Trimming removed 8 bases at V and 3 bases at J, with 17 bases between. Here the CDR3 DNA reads TGTGCCAGTTCCACCTATGGAACTATCAATCAGCCCCAGCATTTT. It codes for CASSTYGTINQPQHF.

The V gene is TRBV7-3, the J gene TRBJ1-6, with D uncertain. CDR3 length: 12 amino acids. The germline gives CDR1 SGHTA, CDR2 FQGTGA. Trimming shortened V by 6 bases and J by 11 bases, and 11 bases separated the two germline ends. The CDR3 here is CASSLDLTPLHF. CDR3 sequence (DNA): TGTGCCAGCAGTTTAGATCTCACACCCCTCCACTTT. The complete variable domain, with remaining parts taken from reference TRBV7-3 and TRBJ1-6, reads GAGVSQTPSNKVTEKGKYVELRCDPISGHTALYWYRQSLGQGPEFLIYFQGTGAADDSGLPNDRFFAVRPEGSVSTLKIQRTERGDSAVYLCASSLDLTPLHFGNGTRLTVT.

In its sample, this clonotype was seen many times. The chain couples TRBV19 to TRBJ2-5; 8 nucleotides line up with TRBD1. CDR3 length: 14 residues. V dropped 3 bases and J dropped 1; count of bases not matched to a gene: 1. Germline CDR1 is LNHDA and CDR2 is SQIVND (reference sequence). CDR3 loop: CASSIGQGQETQYF. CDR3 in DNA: TGTGCCAGTAGTATCGGACAGGGCCAAGAGACCCAGTACTTC.

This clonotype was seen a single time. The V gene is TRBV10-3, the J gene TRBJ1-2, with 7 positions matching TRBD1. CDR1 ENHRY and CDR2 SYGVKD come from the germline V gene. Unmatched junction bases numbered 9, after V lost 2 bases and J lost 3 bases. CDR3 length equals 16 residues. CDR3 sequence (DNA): TGTGCCATCAGTGAGGGGCCTACCGGGACAGACTATGGCTACACCTTC. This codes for CAISEGPTGTDYGYTF.

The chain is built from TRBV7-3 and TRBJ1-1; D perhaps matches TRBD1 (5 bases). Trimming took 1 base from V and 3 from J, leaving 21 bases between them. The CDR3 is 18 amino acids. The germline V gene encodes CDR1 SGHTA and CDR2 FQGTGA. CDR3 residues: CASSLSRGAFGSYTEAFF. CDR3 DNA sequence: TGTGCCAGCAGCTTAAGTCGAGGGGCTTTTGGGTCTTACACTGAAGCTTTCTTT.

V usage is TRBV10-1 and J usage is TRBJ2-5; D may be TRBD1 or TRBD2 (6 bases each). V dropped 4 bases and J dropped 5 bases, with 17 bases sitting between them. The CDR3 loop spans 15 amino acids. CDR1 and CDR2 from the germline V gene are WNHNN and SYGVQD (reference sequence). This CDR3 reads CASSATGAQGETQYF. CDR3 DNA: TGCGCCAGCAGTGCTACGGGGGCGCAGGGGGAGACCCAGTACTTC.

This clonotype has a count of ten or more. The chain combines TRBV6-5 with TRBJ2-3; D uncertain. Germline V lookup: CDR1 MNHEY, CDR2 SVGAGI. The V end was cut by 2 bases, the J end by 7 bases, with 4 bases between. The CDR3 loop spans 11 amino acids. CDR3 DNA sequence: TGTGCCAGCAGTTACGGAAATACGCAGTATTTT. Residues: CASSYGNTQYF.

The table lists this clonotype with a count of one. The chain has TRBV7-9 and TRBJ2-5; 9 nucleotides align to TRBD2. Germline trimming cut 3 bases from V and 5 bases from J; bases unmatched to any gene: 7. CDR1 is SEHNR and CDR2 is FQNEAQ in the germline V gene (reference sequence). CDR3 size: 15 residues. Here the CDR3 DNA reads TGTGCCAGCAGCTTGGGACTAGCACGAGGGGAGACCCAGTACTTC. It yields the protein CASSLGLARGETQYF.

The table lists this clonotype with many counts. The CDR3 here is CASSPAPGYEQYF. In DNA, the CDR3 is TGTGCCAGCAGCCCCGCCCCGGGTTACGAGCAGTACTTC. This chain connects TRBV9 to TRBJ2-7; D not resolved. V was pared by 4 bases and J by 4 bases, with 12 bases between. The CDR3 runs 13 residues. The germline V gene has CDR1 SGDLS and CDR2 YYNGEE.

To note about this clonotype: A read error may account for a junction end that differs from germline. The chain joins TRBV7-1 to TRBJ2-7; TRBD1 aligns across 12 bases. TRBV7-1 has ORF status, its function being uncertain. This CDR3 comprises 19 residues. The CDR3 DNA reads TGTGCCAGCAGCCCAGCCGGGACAGGGGGCCGGAGGGTGTCCTACGAGCAGTACTTC. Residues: CASSPAGTGGRRVSYEQYF.

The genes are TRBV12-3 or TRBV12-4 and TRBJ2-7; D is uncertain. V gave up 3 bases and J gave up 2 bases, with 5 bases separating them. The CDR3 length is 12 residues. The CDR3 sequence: CASSFRTYEQYF. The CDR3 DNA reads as TGTGCCAGCAGTTTCAGGACCTACGAGCAGTACTTC.

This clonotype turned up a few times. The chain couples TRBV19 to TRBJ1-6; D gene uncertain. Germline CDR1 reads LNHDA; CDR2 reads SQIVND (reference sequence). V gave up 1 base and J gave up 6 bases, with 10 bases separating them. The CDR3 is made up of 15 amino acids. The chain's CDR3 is CASSIGAVGNSPLHF. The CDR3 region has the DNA TGTGCCAGTAGTATAGGGGCGGTGGGTAATTCACCCCTCCACTTT.